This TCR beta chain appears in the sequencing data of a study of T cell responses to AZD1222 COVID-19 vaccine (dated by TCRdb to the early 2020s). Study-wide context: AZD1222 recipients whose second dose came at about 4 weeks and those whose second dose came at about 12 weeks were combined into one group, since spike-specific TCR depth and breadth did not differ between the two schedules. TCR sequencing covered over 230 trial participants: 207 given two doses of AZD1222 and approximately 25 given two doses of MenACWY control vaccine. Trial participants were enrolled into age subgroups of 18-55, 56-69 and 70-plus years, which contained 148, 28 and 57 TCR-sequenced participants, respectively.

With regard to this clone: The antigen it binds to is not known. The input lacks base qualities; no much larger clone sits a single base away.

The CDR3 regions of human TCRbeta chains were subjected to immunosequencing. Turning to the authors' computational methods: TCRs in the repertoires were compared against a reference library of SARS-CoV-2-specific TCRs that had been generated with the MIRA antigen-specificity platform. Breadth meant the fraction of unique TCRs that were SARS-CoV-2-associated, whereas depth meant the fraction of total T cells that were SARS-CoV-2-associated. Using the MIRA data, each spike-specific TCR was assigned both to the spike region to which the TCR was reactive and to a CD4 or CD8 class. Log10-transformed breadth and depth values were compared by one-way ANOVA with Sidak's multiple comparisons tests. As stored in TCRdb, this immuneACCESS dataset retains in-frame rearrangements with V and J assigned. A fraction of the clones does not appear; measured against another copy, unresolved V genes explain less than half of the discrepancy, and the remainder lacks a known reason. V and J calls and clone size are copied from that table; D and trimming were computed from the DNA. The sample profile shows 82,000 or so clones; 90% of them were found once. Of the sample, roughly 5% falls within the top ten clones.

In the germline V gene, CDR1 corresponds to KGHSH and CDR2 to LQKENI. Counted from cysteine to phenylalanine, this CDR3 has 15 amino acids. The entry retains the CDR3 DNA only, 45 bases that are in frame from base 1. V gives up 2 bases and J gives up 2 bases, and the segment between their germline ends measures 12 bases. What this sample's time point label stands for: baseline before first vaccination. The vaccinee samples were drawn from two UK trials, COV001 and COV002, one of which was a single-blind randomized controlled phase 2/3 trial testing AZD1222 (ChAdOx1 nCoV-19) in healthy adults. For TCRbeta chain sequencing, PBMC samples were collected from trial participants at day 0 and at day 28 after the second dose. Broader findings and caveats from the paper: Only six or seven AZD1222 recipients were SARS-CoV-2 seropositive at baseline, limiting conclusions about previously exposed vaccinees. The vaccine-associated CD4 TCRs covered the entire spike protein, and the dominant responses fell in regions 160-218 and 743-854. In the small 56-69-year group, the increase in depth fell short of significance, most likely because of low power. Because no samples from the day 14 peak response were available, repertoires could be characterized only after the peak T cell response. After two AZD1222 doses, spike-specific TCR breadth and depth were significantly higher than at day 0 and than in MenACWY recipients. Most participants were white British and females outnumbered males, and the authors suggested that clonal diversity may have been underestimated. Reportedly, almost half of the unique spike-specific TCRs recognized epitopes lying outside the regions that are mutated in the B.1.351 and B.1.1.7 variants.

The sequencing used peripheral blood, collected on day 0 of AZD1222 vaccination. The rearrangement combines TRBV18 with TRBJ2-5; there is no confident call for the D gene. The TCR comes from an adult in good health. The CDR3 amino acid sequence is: CASSPERLSQETQYF. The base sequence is TGTGCCAGCTCACCAGAGCGCCTCTCACAAGAGACCCAGTACTTC. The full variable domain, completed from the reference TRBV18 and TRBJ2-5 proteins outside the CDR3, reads NAGVMQNPRHLVRRRGQEARLRCSPMKGHSHVYWYRQLPEEGLKFMVYLQKENIIDESGMPKERFSAEFPKEGPSILRIQQVVRGDSAAYFCASSPERLSQETQYFGPGTRLLVL.